These 5 T cell receptor beta chains originate from one sample sequenced in a study of blood T cell repertoires in COVID-19. Profiling relied on immunoSEQ multiplex PCR, and the TCRdb table lists in-frame clones only, not all of them. There are approximately 44,000 clones in the sample; about 92% occur only once, and less than 30% lies in the top ten. Sequenced: peripheral blood. All receptors come from a woman older than 75 with acute or convalescent COVID-19.

The J gene is TRBJ2-3, the V gene TRBV19; possible D gene TRBD1, 6 bases. The ends were cut back, 4 bases at V and 4 bases at J, with 15 bases in the middle. Germline loops: CDR1 LNHDA, CDR2 SQIVND (reference sequence). This CDR3 region has 15 residues. As DNA, the CDR3 is TGTGCCAGTAGTAAACTGGAACAGGGCGCAGATACGCAGTATTTT. Protein sequence: CASSKLEQGADTQYF.

V gene TRBV5-1 combines with J gene TRBJ2-2; unclear D gene. CDR1 and CDR2 from the germline V gene are SGHRS and YFSETQ. Trimming removed 0 bases from V and 6 bases from J, with 6 bases in between. The CDR3 runs to 13 residues. Here the CDR3 reads CASSLGPPGELFF. Here the CDR3 DNA reads TGCGCCAGCAGCTTGGGGCCCCCCGGGGAGCTGTTTTTT.

This sequence joins TRBV11-2 and TRBJ1-1, with 7 bases that match TRBD1. V lost 1 base, J lost 6 bases, and 5 bases stayed unmatched. CDR1 SGHAT and CDR2 FQNNGV come from the germline V gene. This CDR3 is built from 14 residues. The CDR3 here is CASSLGQGGAEAFF. The CDR3 DNA is TGTGCCAGCAGCTTAGGACAGGGCGGTGCTGAAGCTTTCTTT.

V usage is TRBV5-4 and J usage is TRBJ1-2; maybe TRBD1 (6 bases). Germline values: CDR1 SGHNT, CDR2 YYREEE (reference sequence). The CDR3 is 18 residues long. V lost 0 bases, J lost 3 bases, and 21 bases lay in between. The CDR3 here is CASSLETGWSQSDYGYTF. The CDR3 region has the DNA TGTGCCAGCAGCTTGGAAACAGGGTGGTCGCAGAGTGACTATGGCTACACCTTC.

This chain joins TRBV5-1 and TRBJ2-3, with D possibly being TRBD2 (6 bases). From germline, CDR1 is SGHRS and CDR2 YFSETQ. V was cut by 5 bases and J by 6 bases, with 16 bases left in between. This CDR3 spans 14 amino acids. The chain's CDR3 is CASSPETSYDTQYF. In DNA, the CDR3 is TGCGCCAGCAGTCCAGAAACTAGCTATGATACGCAGTATTTT. Complete variable domain (other parts from reference TRBV5-1 and TRBJ2-3): KAGVTQTPRYLIKTRGQQVTLSCSPISGHRSVSWYQQTPGQGLQFLFEYFSETQRNKGNFPGRFSGRQFSNSRSEMNVSTLELGDSALYLCASSPETSYDTQYFGPGTRLTVL.